Shown below are 18 T cell receptor beta chains from a single sample sequenced in a study of beta chain features in type 1 diabetes. The sequenced template was cDNA made from the entire isolated RNA. Clones were sequenced by immunoSEQ multiplex PCR, and TCRdb holds only the in-frame ones, with some missing. The data contain some 900,000 clones, 15% to 20% of them singletons. Material for sequencing was naive CD4+ T cells from blood. These receptors were taken from a woman aged 18-29 years in good health.

The chain carries TRBV19 and TRBJ2-5; D possibly corresponds to TRBD2 (5 bases). Germline CDR1 is LNHDA and CDR2 is SQIVND (reference sequence). Trimming left V 3 bases short and J 0 bases short, with 14 bases between. CDR3 length equals 16 residues. The CDR3 here is CASSMVPRRYQETQYF. The CDR3 DNA reads TGTGCCAGTAGTATGGTCCCGAGGAGGTACCAAGAGACCCAGTACTTC. The whole variable domain, filled in from reference TRBV19 and TRBJ2-5, reads DGGITQSPKYLFRKEGQNVTLSCEQNLNHDAMYWYRQDPGQGLRLIYYSQIVNDFQKGDIAEGYSVSREKKESFPLTVTSAQKNPTAFYLCASSMVPRRYQETQYFGPGTRLLVL.

The chain employs TRBV5-6 and TRBJ2-1; no clear D. Trimming pared 3 bases from V and 0 bases from J, leaving 7 bases between. The germline gives CDR1 SGHDT, CDR2 YYEEEE. This CDR3 comprises 14 residues. CDR3 nucleotides: TGTGCCAGCAGCTCCCTCGGCTCCTACAATGAGCAGTTCTTC. This encodes CASSSLGSYNEQFF. Complete variable domain (other parts from reference TRBV5-6 and TRBJ2-1): DAGVTQSPTHLIKTRGQQVTLRCSPKSGHDTVSWYQQALGQGPQFIFQYYEEEERQRGNFPDRFSGHQFPNYSSELNVNALLLGDSALYLCASSSLGSYNEQFFGPGTRLTVL.

The J gene is TRBJ2-7, the V gene TRBV18; 10 bases map to TRBD2. The CDR3 runs to 15 residues. The germline V gene has CDR1 KGHSH and CDR2 LQKENI. V lost 1 base and J lost 4; bases outside the gene matches: 4. The CDR3 reads CASSPRSGRAYEQYF. The CDR3 nucleotides are TGTGCCAGCTCACCACGGAGCGGGAGGGCGTACGAGCAGTACTTC.

Only a few counts were recorded for this clone. The gene calls are TRBV4-1 and TRBJ2-7; 10 nucleotides agree with TRBD2. Germline V lookup: CDR1 MGHRA, CDR2 YSYEKL. V was pared by 4 bases and J by 3 bases, with 15 bases of the junction left unmatched. There are 18 residues in the CDR3. DNA for the CDR3: TGCGCCAGCAGCCGAGAGGACCCGCGAGCTAGCGGGAGCTACGAGCAGTACTTC. Translated: CASSREDPRASGSYEQYF.

This chain joins TRBV5-6 and TRBJ2-7, with a weak D call TRBD2 (5 bases). This CDR3 has 13 amino acids. Germline CDR1 and CDR2: SGHDT and YYEEEE. The ends were cut back, 3 bases at V and 4 bases at J, with 11 bases in the middle. The chain's CDR3 is CASSSGIAYEQYF. CDR3 nucleotides: TGTGCCAGCAGCTCCGGGATCGCGTACGAGCAGTACTTC.

This clone has just a few counts. This chain connects TRBV4-3 to TRBJ1-3, with D maybe TRBD1 (5 bases). There are 14 residues in the CDR3. Deletions cut 6 bases from V and 2 bases from J, with 11 bases between. Germline V gene data show CDR1 as LGHNA and CDR2 as YSLEER. DNA of the CDR3: TGCGCCAGCAGTCGATCGGGGGCTGGAAACACCATATATTTT. Its translation: CASSRSGAGNTIYF.

This chain joins TRBV5-1 and TRBJ1-1, with 7 nucleotides matching TRBD1. J lost 2 bases, V lost 3 bases, and 16 bases had no gene match. The germline V gene has CDR1 SGHRS and CDR2 YFSETQ. The length of the CDR3 is 18 residues. The CDR3 here is CASSWVNRGRRGNTEAFF. In nucleotides, the CDR3 is TGCGCCAGCAGCTGGGTCAACAGGGGCCGCCGGGGAAACACTGAAGCTTTCTTT. Full variable domain (rest looked up from reference TRBV5-1 and TRBJ1-1): KAGVTQTPRYLIKTRGQQVTLSCSPISGHRSVSWYQQTPGQGLQFLFEYFSETQRNKGNFPGRFSGRQFSNSRSEMNVSTLELGDSALYLCASSWVNRGRRGNTEAFFGQGTRLTVV.

V gene TRBV27 combines with J gene TRBJ2-2; D call uncertain. This CDR3 has 11 residues. Germline V CDR1 and CDR2: MNHEY, SMNVEV (reference sequence). V gave up 5 bases and J gave up 7 bases, with 5 bases separating them. DNA for the CDR3: TGTGCCAGCAGTAGATTCGGGGAGCTGTTTTTT. It yields the protein CASSRFGELFF.

V is TRBV11-2 and J is TRBJ1-5; D possibly corresponds to TRBD1 (6 bases). Germline assignment: CDR1 SGHAT and CDR2 FQNNGV. The V end was cut by 2 bases, the J end by 0 bases, with 20 bases between. The CDR3 is 19 residues long. Written as DNA, the CDR3 is TGTGCCAGCAGCTTATATAGGGACACCAGTTATTATAGCAATCAGCCCCAGCATTTT. This gives the protein CASSLYRDTSYYSNQPQHF.

A few counts support this clone. The rearrangement joins TRBV7-2 to TRBJ2-5; D gene ambiguous. Germline CDR1 is SGHTA and CDR2 is FQGNSA. V lost 2 bases, J lost 1 base, and 5 bases lay in between. The CDR3 is made up of 13 amino acids. Here the CDR3 DNA reads TGTGCCAGCAGCTTAATCTTCCAAGAGACCCAGTACTTC. It specifies CASSLIFQETQYF. The variable domain in full, with the rest retrieved from reference TRBV7-2 and TRBJ2-5, is GAGVSQSPSNKVTEKGKDVELRCDPISGHTALYWYRQSLGQGLEFLIYFQGNSAPDKSGLPSDRFSAERTGGSVSTLTIQRTQQEDSAVYLCASSLIFQETQYFGPGTRLLVL.

A few counts support this clone. The chain is built from TRBV10-3 and TRBJ1-3, with D perhaps matching TRBD1 (5 bases). This CDR3 is 15 amino acids long. Deletions cut 4 bases from V and 9 bases from J, with 19 bases between. The germline CDR1 and CDR2 sequences are ENHRY and SYGVKD. The CDR3 here is CAISGTGPSSSTIYF. Written as DNA, the CDR3 is TGTGCCATCAGTGGTACGGGACCCTCGTCAAGCACCATATATTTT.

This chain joins TRBV29-1 and TRBJ2-5, with TRBD2 as a possible D gene (6 bases). Trimming left V 7 bases short and J 5 bases short, with 20 bases between. This CDR3 comprises 14 residues. Germline V CDR1 and CDR2: SQVTM, ANQGSEA. The CDR3 bases are TGCAGCGCCGTCTATACACACGGGACTGAGACCCAGTACTTC. Encoded protein: CSAVYTHGTETQYF.

With respect to this clone: A read error may account for a junction end that differs from germline. V is TRBV29-1 and J is TRBJ2-3; possibly TRBD1 or TRBD2 for D (5 bases each). The CDR3 covers 13 residues. Germline V gene sequence: CDR1 SQVTM, CDR2 ANQGSEA. Written as DNA, the CDR3 is TGCAGCATTGAAGGGGAGATCACAGATACGCAGTATTTT. This codes for CSIEGEITDTQYF.

The chain uses TRBV4-1 and TRBJ2-2; 10 bases align to TRBD1. J gave up 8 bases and V 2 bases, and 8 bases lay outside the gene matches. The germline CDR1 and CDR2 sequences are MGHRA and YSYEKL. The CDR3 is made up of 16 amino acids. The CDR3 loop reads CASSQPRTGGAGELFF. The CDR3 bases are TGCGCCAGCAGCCAACCCCGGACAGGGGGTGCGGGGGAGCTGTTTTTT.

This clone was found a few times. The chain recombines TRBV4-3 with TRBJ2-3; D is uncertain. The CDR3 runs 13 residues. CDR1 and CDR2 from the germline V gene are LGHNA and YSLEER. V gave up 4 bases and J gave up 8 bases, with 13 bases separating them. The CDR3 nucleotides read TGCGCCAGCAGCCGCCAGATGTTCGGTACGCAGTATTTT. This codes for CASSRQMFGTQYF.

The chain is built from TRBV27 and TRBJ1-2; D is perhaps TRBD1 (5 bases). Trimming stripped 2 bases from V and 0 bases from J, with 10 bases between. From germline, CDR1 is MNHEY and CDR2 SMNVEV (reference sequence). CDR3 length equals 15 residues. The CDR3 here is CASSLSWGSNYGYTF. As DNA, the CDR3 is TGTGCCAGCAGTTTAAGCTGGGGCTCTAACTATGGCTACACCTTC.

The chain links TRBV4-2 to TRBJ2-5, with TRBD1 matching over 7 bases. From germline, CDR1 is LGHNA and CDR2 YNFKEQ. The CDR3 is 16 residues long. After removal of 1 base from V and 5 bases from J, the junction contained 10 bases not matched to a gene. For the CDR3, the DNA is TGTGCCAGCAGCCAAGGGGACAGTATAACGCTGGAGACCCAGTACTTC. It encodes CASSQGDSITLETQYF.

V gene TRBV14 combines with J gene TRBJ2-2; D perhaps matches TRBD2 (6 bases). The CDR3 length is 16 residues. Germline assignment: CDR1 SGHDN and CDR2 FVKESK. V lost 3 bases and J 4 bases, leaving 15 bases between the germline ends. The CDR3 loop reads CASSQIFGGATGELFF. The CDR3 nucleotides are TGTGCCAGCAGCCAGATTTTCGGCGGGGCCACCGGGGAGCTGTTTTTT.